Here is one TCR beta chain with its context. Its specificity is unknown. All the people who gave samples were healthy bone marrow donors. Unrecorded immune exposure was likely among donors, who were nominally healthy when sampled. The data are from a study of cytomegalovirus exposure and HLA in healthy donors. Study conclusions and caveats: Across all donors, roughly uniform sequencing depth was an assumption of the presence/absence analyses. In a later analysis, a genetic analysis reported fewer productive-TCR N-insertions in an Asian-associated ancestry cluster than the cohort average.

The PCR used 60 Vbeta and 13 Jbeta primers. Repertoires were generated with immunoSEQ multiplex PCR, while TCRdb's copy carries only in-frame clones and drops some. The repertoire includes approximately 88,000 clones, over 60% of them detected once, and approximately 5.1% sits in the top ten. The CDR3 contains 17 residues. Looked up from germline, CDR1 is SGHDT and CDR2 is YYEEEE. The V gene lost 4 bases and the J gene lost 0 bases, with 17 bases spanning the gap. The V gene is TRBV5-6, the J gene TRBJ1-5, with D unresolved. The receptor was isolated from a young man in good health and CMV-seropositive. Sequencing was performed on PBMCs. CDR3 amino acids: CASSRRLGGRSNQPQHF. In nucleotides, the CDR3 is TGTGCCAGCAGCCGACGGTTGGGAGGACGTAGCAATCAGCCCCAGCATTTT.